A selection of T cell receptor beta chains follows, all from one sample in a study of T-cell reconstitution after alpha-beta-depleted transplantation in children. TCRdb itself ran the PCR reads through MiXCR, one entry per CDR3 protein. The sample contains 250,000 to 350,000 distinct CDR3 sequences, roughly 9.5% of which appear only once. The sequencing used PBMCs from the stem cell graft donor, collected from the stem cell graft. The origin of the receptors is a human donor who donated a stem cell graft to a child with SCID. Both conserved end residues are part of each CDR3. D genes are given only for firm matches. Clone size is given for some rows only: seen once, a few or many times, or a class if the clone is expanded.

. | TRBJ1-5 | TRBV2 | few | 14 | CASSSDPGTTPQHF | TGTGCCAGCAGCTCCGATCCAGGGACAACGCCCCAGCATTTT
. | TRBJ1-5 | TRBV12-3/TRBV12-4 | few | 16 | CASSPQLNTGNQPQHF | TGTGCCAGCAGTCCCCAACTGAATACAGGGAATCAGCCCCAGCATTTT
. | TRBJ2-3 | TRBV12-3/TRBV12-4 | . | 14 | CASRASGFGDTQYF | TGTGCCAGCAGGGCGAGCGGGTTCGGAGATACGCAGTATTTT
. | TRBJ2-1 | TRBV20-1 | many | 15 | CSADGGWPSDNEQFF | TGCAGTGCTGACGGGGGTTGGCCATCAGACAATGAGCAGTTCTTC
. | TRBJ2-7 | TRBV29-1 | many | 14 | CSVGPTGLPNEQYF | TGCAGCGTTGGACCCACAGGGCTCCCTAACGAGCAGTACTTC
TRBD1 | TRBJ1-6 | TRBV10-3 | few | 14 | CAISITGGNSPLHF | TGTGCCATCAGTATAACAGGGGGCAATTCACCCCTCCACTTT
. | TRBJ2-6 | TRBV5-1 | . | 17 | CASSQAAGSSGANVLTF | TGCGCCAGCAGCCAGGCGGCAGGCAGCTCTGGGGCCAACGTCCTGACTTTC
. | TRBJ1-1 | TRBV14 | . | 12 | CASSFSGAEAFF | TGTGCCAGCAGCTTCTCAGGGGCTGAAGCTTTCTTT
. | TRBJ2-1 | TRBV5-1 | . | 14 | CASSLAQIANEQFF | TGCGCCAGCAGCCTGGCCCAAATAGCCAATGAGCAGTTCTTC
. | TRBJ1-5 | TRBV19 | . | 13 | CASSTWSNQPQHF | TGTGCCAGTAGTACATGGAGCAATCAGCCCCAGCATTTT
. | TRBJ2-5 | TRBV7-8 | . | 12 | CASSLPWETQYF | TGTGCCAGCAGCTTACCCTGGGAGACCCAGTACTTC
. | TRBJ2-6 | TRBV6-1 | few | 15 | CASSQQPSGANVLTF | TGTGCCAGCAGTCAACAGCCCTCTGGGGCCAACGTCCTGACTTTC
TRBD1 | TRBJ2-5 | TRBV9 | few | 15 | CASSPRGGQGETQYF | TGTGCCAGCAGCCCTCGAGGGGGCCAGGGGGAGACCCAGTACTTC
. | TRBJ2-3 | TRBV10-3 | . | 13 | CAGQDGGTDTQYF | TGTGCCGGCCAGGACGGAGGCACAGATACGCAGTATTTT
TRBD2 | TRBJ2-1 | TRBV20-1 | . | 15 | CSAIGTSGGAPEQFF | TGCAGTGCTATAGGGACTAGCGGGGGGGCTCCTGAGCAGTTCTTC
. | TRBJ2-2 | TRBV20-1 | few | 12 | CSASSGYGELFF | TGCAGTGCTAGTTCGGGGTACGGGGAGCTGTTTTTT
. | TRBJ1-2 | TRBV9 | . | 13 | CASSVVDSYGYTF | TGTGCCAGCAGCGTAGTCGACAGCTATGGCTACACCTTC
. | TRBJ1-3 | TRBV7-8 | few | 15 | CASSDRAFSGNTIYF | TGTGCCAGCAGCGACCGGGCCTTCTCTGGAAACACCATATATTTT
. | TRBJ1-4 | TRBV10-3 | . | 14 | CAISDPPKNEKLFF | TGTGCCATCAGTGACCCACCAAAAAATGAAAAACTGTTTTTT
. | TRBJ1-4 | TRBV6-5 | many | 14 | CASSYATTNEKLFF | TGTGCCAGCAGTTACGCTACTACTAATGAAAAACTGTTTTTT
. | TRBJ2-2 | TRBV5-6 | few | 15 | CASSLGIAVSGELFF | TGTGCCAGCAGCTTGGGTATCGCGGTGAGCGGGGAGCTGTTTTTT
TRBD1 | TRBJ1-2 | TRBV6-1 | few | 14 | CASSLGQDDYGYTF | TGTGCCAGCAGCTTGGGACAGGATGACTATGGCTACACCTTC
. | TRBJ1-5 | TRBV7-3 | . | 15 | CASSGWAGGNQPQHF | TGTGCCAGCAGTGGGTGGGCAGGGGGCAATCAGCCCCAGCATTTT
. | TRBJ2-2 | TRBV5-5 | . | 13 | CASRGPGTGELFF | TGTGCCAGCAGAGGTCCCGGCACCGGGGAGCTGTTTTTT
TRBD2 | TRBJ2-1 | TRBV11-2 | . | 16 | CASSSRRGYSYNEQFF | TGTGCCAGCAGCTCCCGGCGGGGGTATTCCTACAATGAGCAGTTCTTC
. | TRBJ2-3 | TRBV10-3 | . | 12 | CAISEGWDTQYF | TGTGCCATCAGTGAGGGATGGGATACGCAGTATTTT
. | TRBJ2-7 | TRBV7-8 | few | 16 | CASSRLGALDRYEQYF | TGTGCCAGCAGCCGCCTCGGGGCATTGGATCGGTACGAGCAGTACTTC
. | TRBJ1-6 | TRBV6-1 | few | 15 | CASSPNRVENSPLHF | TGTGCCAGCAGCCCGAACAGGGTAGAGAATTCACCCCTCCACTTT
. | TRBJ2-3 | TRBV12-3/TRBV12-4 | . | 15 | CASSLDYPSTDTQYF | TGTGCCAGCAGTCTGGACTACCCTAGCACAGATACGCAGTATTTT
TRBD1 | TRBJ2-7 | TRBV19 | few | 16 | CASSKIPGQGVSEQYF | TGTGCCAGTAGTAAAATACCGGGACAGGGAGTGAGCGAGCAGTACTTC
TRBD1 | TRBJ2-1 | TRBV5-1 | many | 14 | CASSLSQGVKGQFF | TGCGCCAGCAGCTTGTCACAGGGGGTAAAGGGGCAGTTCTTC
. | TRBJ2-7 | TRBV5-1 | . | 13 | CASSLKKRDEQYF | TGCGCCAGCAGCTTGAAGAAACGGGACGAGCAGTACTTC
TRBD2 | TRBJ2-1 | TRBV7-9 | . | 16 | CASSLFGTSGGNEQFF | TGTGCCAGCAGCTTATTCGGGACTAGCGGGGGGAATGAGCAGTTCTTC
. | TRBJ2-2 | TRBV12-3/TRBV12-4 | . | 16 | CASSPPDSANTGELFF | TGTGCCAGCAGCCCCCCCGACAGTGCGAACACCGGGGAGCTGTTTTTT
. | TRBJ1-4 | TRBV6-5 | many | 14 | CASSPDLWNEKLFF | TGTGCCAGCAGTCCGGACCTATGGAATGAAAAACTGTTTTTT
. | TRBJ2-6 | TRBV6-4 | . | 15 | CASAPTWRGDNVLTF | TGTGCCAGCGCCCCAACGTGGAGGGGCGACAACGTCCTGACTTTC
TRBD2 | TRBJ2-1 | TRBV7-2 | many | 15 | CASSPGGGRYNEQFF | TGTGCCAGCAGCCCTGGCGGGGGGAGATACAATGAGCAGTTCTTC
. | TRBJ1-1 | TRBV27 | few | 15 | CASSFGRVRNTEAFF | TGTGCCAGCAGTTTTGGAAGGGTACGGAACACTGAAGCTTTCTTT
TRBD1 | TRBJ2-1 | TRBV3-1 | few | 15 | CASSQRSDRVHEQFF | TGTGCCAGCAGCCAAAGGTCGGACAGGGTACATGAGCAGTTCTTC
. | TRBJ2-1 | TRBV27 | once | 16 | CASMVGGVGSYNEQFF | TGTGCCAGCATGGTAGGGGGAGTGGGCTCCTACAATGAGCAGTTCTTC
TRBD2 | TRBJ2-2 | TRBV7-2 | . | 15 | CASLKRGGRTGELFF | TGTGCCAGCCTCAAGCGGGGGGGTCGAACCGGGGAGCTGTTTTTT
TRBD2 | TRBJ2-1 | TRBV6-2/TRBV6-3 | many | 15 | CASSYFGLAGNEQFF | TGTGCCAGCAGTTATTTCGGACTAGCGGGCAATGAGCAGTTCTTC
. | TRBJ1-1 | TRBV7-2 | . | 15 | CASSYMAGGDTEAFF | TGTGCCAGCAGCTATATGGCGGGGGGAGACACTGAAGCTTTCTTT
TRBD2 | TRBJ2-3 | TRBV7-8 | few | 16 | CASSLGTSGAIDTQYF | TGTGCCAGCAGCCTAGGAACTAGCGGGGCAATAGATACGCAGTATTTT
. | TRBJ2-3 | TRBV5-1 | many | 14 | CASSLEQTTDTQYF | TGCGCCAGCAGCTTGGAGCAAACCACAGATACGCAGTATTTT
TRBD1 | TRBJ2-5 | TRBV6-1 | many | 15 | CASRKPGQRIETQYF | TGTGCCAGCAGGAAACCGGGACAGAGGATAGAGACCCAGTACTTC
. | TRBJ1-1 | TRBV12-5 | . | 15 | CASALTVGRCTEAFF | TGTGCTAGTGCCCTCACAGTGGGGCGCTGCACTGAAGCTTTCTTT
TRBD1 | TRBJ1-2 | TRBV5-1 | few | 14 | CASSSGQGFYGYTF | TGCGCCAGCAGCTCAGGACAGGGCTTCTATGGCTACACCTTC
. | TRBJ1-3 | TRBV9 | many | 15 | CASSGEGVSGNTIYF | TGTGCCAGCAGCGGAGAAGGGGTCTCTGGAAACACCATATATTTT
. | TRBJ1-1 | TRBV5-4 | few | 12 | CASSPRDGEAFF | TGTGCCAGCAGCCCCAGGGACGGAGAAGCTTTCTTT
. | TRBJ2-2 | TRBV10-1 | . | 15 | CASSERAKNTGELFF | TGCGCCAGCAGTGAGAGGGCCAAGAACACCGGGGAGCTGTTTTTT
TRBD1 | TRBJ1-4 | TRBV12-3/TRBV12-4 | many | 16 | CASSPEQGARGEKLFF | TGTGCCAGCAGTCCCGAACAGGGGGCAAGAGGTGAAAAACTGTTTTTT
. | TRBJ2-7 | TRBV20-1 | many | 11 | CSAVLGSEQYF | TGCAGTGCCGTTTTGGGATCCGAGCAGTACTTC
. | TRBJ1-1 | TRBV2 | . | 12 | CASNHPNTEAFF | TGTGCCAGCAATCACCCGAACACTGAAGCTTTCTTT